The following is a T cell receptor (beta chain) sequence with its context. This sample is drawn from a study of control samples from healthy donors and cancer patients. TCRdb's copy holds only in-frame clones and misses some; the assay was immunoSEQ multiplex PCR. The sample consists of 120,000 or so clones, over 75% of them appearing once. Trimming removed 5 bases from V and 11 bases from J, with 15 bases in between. From germline, CDR1 is MNHEY and CDR2 SVGAGI. This CDR3 is 12 amino acids long. Material: blood. The V call is TRBV6-5, the J call TRBJ1-1; possibly TRBD1 for D (6 bases). The clonotype originates from a man between 40 and 49 years old in good health. The DNA for the CDR3 is TGTGCCAGCAGTCTCGACAGGTTAAAGGCTTTCTTT. Protein: CASSLDRLKAFF.